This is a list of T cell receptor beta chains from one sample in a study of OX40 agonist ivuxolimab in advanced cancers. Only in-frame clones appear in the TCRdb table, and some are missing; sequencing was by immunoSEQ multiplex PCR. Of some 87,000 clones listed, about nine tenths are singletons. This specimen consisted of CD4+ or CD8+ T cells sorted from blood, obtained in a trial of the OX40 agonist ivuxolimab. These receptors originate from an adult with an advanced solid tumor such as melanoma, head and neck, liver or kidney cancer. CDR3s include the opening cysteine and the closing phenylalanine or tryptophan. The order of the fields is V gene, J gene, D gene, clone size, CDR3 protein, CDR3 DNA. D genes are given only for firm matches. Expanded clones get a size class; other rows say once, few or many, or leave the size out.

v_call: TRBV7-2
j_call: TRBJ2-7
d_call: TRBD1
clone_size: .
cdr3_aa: CASSLRIGTGATYEQYF
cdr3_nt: TGTGCCAGCAGCCTCAGGATTGGGACAGGGGCGACCTACGAGCAGTACTTC

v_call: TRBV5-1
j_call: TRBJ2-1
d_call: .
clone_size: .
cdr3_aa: CASTLSGGYYNEQFF
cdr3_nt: TGCGCCAGCACCCTTAGCGGAGGCTACTACAATGAGCAGTTCTTC

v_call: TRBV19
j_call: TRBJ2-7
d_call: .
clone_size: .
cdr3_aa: CASSMGQGYEQYF
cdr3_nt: TGTGCCAGTAGTATGGGGCAGGGCTACGAGCAGTACTTC

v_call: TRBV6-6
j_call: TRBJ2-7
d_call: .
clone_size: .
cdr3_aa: CASSYSPRGVHEQYF
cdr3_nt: TGTGCCAGCAGTTACTCTCCCAGGGGAGTCCACGAGCAGTACTTC

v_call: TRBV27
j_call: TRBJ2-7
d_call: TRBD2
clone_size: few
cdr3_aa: CASSFSLAGEGGLSYEQYF
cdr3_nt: TGTGCCAGCAGTTTTTCATTAGCGGGAGAGGGGGGACTCTCCTACGAGCAGTACTTC

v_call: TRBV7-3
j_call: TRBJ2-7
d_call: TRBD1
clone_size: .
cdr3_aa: CASSLGGTGYEQYF
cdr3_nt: TGTGCCAGCAGCTTAGGCGGGACAGGGTACGAGCAGTACTTC

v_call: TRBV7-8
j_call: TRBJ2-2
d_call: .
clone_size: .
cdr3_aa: CASSLLWDLGLARNTGELFF
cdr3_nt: TGTGCCAGCAGCTTATTGTGGGATTTAGGGCTAGCCCGGAACACCGGGGAGCTGTTTTTT

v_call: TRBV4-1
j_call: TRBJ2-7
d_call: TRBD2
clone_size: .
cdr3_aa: CASSQVGLAGGPYEQYF
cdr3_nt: TGCGCCAGCAGCCAAGTCGGACTAGCGGGAGGGCCGTACGAGCAGTACTTC

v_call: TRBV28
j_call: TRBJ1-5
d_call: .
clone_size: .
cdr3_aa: CASSQDTDSNQPQHF
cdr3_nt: TGTGCCAGCAGCCAGGACACGGATAGCAATCAGCCCCAGCATTTT

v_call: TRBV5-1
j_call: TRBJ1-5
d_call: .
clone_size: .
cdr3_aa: CASSLEHQPQHF
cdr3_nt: TGCGCCAGCAGCTTGGAGCATCAGCCCCAGCATTTT

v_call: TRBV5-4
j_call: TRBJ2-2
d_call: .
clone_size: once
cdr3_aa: CASSLDGYDTGELFF
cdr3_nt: TGTGCCAGCAGCTTGGACGGATATGACACCGGGGAGCTGTTTTTT

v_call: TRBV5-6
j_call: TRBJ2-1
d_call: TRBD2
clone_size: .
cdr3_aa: CASSLTSDSSYNEQFF
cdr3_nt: TGTGCCAGCAGCCTAACTAGCGATAGCTCCTACAATGAGCAGTTCTTC

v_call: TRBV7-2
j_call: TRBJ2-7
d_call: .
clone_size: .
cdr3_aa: CASSLSGDFYEQYF
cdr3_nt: TGTGCCAGCAGCTTAAGCGGAGATTTCTACGAGCAGTACTTC

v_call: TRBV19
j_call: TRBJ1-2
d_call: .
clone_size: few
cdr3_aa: CASSTPGQSYGYTF
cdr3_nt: TGTGCCAGTAGTACCCCTGGACAGTCCTATGGCTACACCTTC

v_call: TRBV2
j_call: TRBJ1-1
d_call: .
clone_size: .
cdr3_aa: CASSSQGRGTEAFF
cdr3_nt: TGTGCCAGCAGTTCTCAGGGGAGAGGGACTGAAGCTTTCTTT

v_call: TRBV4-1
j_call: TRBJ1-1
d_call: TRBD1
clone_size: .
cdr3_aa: CASSQTQGARTEAFF
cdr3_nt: TGCGCCAGCAGCCAAACTCAGGGGGCAAGGACTGAAGCTTTCTTT

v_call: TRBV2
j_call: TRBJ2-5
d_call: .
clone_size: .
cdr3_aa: CASSEGNQETQYF
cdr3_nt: TGTGCCAGCAGTGAGGGTAACCAAGAGACCCAGTACTTC

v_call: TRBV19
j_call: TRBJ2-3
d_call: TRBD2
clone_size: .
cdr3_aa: CASSIDREAVNTQYF
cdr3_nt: TGTGCCAGTAGTATAGACCGGGAGGCCGTGAATACGCAGTATTTT

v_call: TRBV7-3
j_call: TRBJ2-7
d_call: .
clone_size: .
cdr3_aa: CASSFRGGAYEQYF
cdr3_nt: TGTGCCAGCAGCTTCCGAGGGGGGGCTTACGAGCAGTACTTC

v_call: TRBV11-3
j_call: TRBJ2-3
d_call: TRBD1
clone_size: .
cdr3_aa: CASSLGTGYEDTQYF
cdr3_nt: TGTGCCAGCAGCTTAGGGACAGGGTATGAAGATACGCAGTATTTT

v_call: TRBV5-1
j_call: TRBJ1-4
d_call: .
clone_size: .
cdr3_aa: CASSLAGASTNEKLFF
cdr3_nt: TGCGCCAGCAGCTTGGCAGGAGCTTCAACTAATGAAAAACTGTTTTTT

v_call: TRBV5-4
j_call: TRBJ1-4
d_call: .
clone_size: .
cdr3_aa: CASSLDRVDEKLFF
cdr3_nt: TGTGCCAGCAGCTTGGACAGGGTTGATGAAAAACTGTTTTTT

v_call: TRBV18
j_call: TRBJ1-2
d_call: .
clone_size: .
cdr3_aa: CASSPLEGGRGGYTF
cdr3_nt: TGTGCCAGCTCACCCCTGGAGGGGGGGCGCGGTGGCTACACCTTC